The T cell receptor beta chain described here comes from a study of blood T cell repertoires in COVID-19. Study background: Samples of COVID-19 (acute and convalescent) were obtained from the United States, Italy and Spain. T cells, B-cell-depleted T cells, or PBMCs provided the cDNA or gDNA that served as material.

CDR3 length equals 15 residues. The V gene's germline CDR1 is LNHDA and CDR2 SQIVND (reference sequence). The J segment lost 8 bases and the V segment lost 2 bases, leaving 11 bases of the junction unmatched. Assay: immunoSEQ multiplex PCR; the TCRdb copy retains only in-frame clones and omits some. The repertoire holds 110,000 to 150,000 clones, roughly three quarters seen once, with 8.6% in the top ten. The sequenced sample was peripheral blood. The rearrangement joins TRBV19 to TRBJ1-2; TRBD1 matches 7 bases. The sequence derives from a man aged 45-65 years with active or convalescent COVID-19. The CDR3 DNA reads TGTGCCAGTAGTATACAGGGGGACCTTGTAATGGGCTACACCTTC. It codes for CASSIQGDLVMGYTF.